Given below is one TCR beta chain in context. No antigen is known for it. Whereas donors were nominally healthy upon sampling, unrecorded immune exposures were probable. This sample is part of a study of cytomegalovirus exposure and HLA in healthy donors. Points from the study as a whole: Accurate predictions that matched the HLA-A and HLA-B alleles of most subjects were reportedly made from TCR beta sequences. Listed as cytomegalovirus-associated were 150 or so TCR beta chains.

With 5 bases clipped from V and 5 bases from J, the junction kept 4 bases outside the gene matches. CDR1 MNHNS and CDR2 SASEGT come from the germline V gene. The CDR3 loop spans 13 amino acids. The PCR was carried out with 60 Vbeta primers and 13 Jbeta primers. Generated by immunoSEQ multiplex PCR, the TCRdb table keeps only in-frame clones and is missing some. The table includes about 110,000 clones, approximately 73% detected once. This sequence was found in a man younger than 40 in good health and CMV-seronegative. The specimen sequenced was PBMCs. J is TRBJ1-1 and V is TRBV6-1; the match to TRBD1 covers 8 bases. CDR3 in DNA: TGTGCCAGCAGTCGACAGGGGAATACTGAAGCTTTCTTT. Encoded protein: CASSRQGNTEAFF.